This T cell receptor beta chain originates from a study of cytomegalovirus exposure and HLA in healthy donors. Primers for the PCR totalled 60 Vbeta and 13 Jbeta. Assay used: immunoSEQ multiplex PCR; TCRdb lists only in-frame clones, some missing. The table records around 200,000 clones, around 80% of them present only once. Germline CDR1 and CDR2: SGHNT and YYREEE (reference sequence). The CDR3 loop spans 15 amino acids. Unmatched junction bases numbered 3, after V lost 2 bases and J lost 2 bases. The sequence was obtained from a girl aged 2-10 years in good health and CMV-seropositive. The material sequenced was PBMCs. The chain employs TRBV5-4 and TRBJ2-2, with 7 bases that match TRBD1. For the CDR3, the DNA is TGTGCCAGCAGCTTTGGGACAGTTAACACCGGGGAGCTGTTTTTT. Its protein product is CASSFGTVNTGELFF.